Listed below are T cell receptor beta chains from one sample, sequenced in a study of CD8 T cells in acute hepatitis C reinfection. Generated by immunoSEQ multiplex PCR, the TCRdb table keeps only in-frame clones and is missing some. The sample holds tens of thousands of clones; roughly 89% are singletons and the top ten take roughly 0.51%. The sequencing sample was made of naive CD8+ T cells from PBMCs. These receptors all stem from a young man with chronic hepatitis C. Each CDR3 is given with its conserved first and last residue. D genes are given only for firm matches. Clone sizes are given selectively: once, few, many, or a class where the clone is expanded.

d_call j_call v_call clone_size cdr3_nt cdr3_aa
- TRBJ1-1 TRBV19 - TGTGCCAGTAGAATAGGCGGGGTAACTGAAGCTTTCTTT CASRIGGVTEAFF
TRBD2 TRBJ2-3 TRBV7-3 - TGTGCCAGCCTCGGGAGGACAGATACGCAGTATTTT CASLGRTDTQYF
- TRBJ2-3 TRBV27 - TGTGCCAGCAGTCTGGCTCTCACAGATACGCAGTATTTT CASSLALTDTQYF
TRBD2 TRBJ2-2 TRBV19 - TGTGCCAGTAGCGGCGGGACTAGGATCGACACCGGGGAGCTGTTTTTT CASSGGTRIDTGELFF
TRBD1 TRBJ1-2 TRBV5-6 - TGTGCCAGCAACAGACAGGGGGCAAACTATGGCTACACCTTC CASNRQGANYGYTF
TRBD2 TRBJ2-1 TRBV10-2 - TGCGCCAGCAGTGAATTCTCTAGCGGGAACAATGAGCAGTTCTTC CASSEFSSGNNEQFF
TRBD1 TRBJ1-4 TRBV11-2 - TGTGCCAGCAGCCGGCGGACAGGGGGACGGGAAAAACTGTTTTTT CASSRRTGGREKLFF
- TRBJ1-2 TRBV14 - TGTGCCAGCAGCCAAGATCCCCCAGGGGCGAATTATGGCTACACCTTC CASSQDPPGANYGYTF
- TRBJ1-1 TRBV11-3 - TGTGCCAGCAGCTTAGCGGGGGGCACTGAAGCTTTCTTT CASSLAGGTEAFF
- TRBJ2-7 TRBV19 - TGTGCCAGTACCGACGGCACCGAGCAGTACTTC CASTDGTEQYF
- TRBJ1-1 TRBV10-3 - TGTGCCATCAGTGAGTCGGGGACCTTGGGTGTTGGCACTGAAGCTTTCTTT CAISESGTLGVGTEAFF
- TRBJ1-2 TRBV4-2 - TGTGCCAGCAGCCAAGATGGGGAGGGAGGACCCGCTAACTATGGCTACACCTTC CASSQDGEGGPANYGYTF
- TRBJ1-4 TRBV13 - TGTGCCAGCAGCCCAAGGGCAGGGGCCCATGAAAAACTGTTTTTT CASSPRAGAHEKLFF
TRBD2 TRBJ2-7 TRBV10-1 few TGCGCCAGCAGTACTGGCCTAGCGGGAACCTACGAGCAGTACTTC CASSTGLAGTYEQYF
- TRBJ1-2 TRBV4-2 - TGTGCCAGCAGCGCAAAGATTCCTGACCCCCCCTATGGCTACACCTTC CASSAKIPDPPYGYTF
- TRBJ1-4 TRBV7-6 - TGTGCCAGCAGCCCAAAGGGGGAAAAACTGTTTTTT CASSPKGEKLFF
TRBD1 TRBJ2-7 TRBV7-6 few TGTGCCAGCAGCTTCCGGGACAGAAACTACGAGCAGTACTTC CASSFRDRNYEQYF
- TRBJ2-7 TRBV5-4 - TGTGCCAGTTCGCGGGACTCCTTCCAGAGGGAGCAGTACTTC CASSRDSFQREQYF
- TRBJ1-1 TRBV2 few TGTGCCAGCAGTGATTGGGCTGAAGCTTTCTTT CASSDWAEAFF
- TRBJ1-1 TRBV6-6 - TGTGCCAGCAGTTACGTAGGGGTGAACACTGAAGCTTTCTTT CASSYVGVNTEAFF
TRBD1 TRBJ1-1 TRBV11-1 - TGTGCCAGCAGCTTACATCCGCAGGGGGTGATGAACACTGAAGCTTTCTTT CASSLHPQGVMNTEAFF
TRBD2 TRBJ2-7 TRBV7-9 - TGTGCCAGCAGCCCACCGGGACTAGCGGGAGGATCCGAGCAGTACTTC CASSPPGLAGGSEQYF
- TRBJ2-7 TRBV5-1 - TGCGCCAGCAGCTTGGATGCAGGGAGCTACGAGCAGTACTTC CASSLDAGSYEQYF
- TRBJ2-7 TRBV5-4 - TGTGCCAGCAGCCCACAGAACTCCTACGAGCAGTACTTC CASSPQNSYEQYF
- TRBJ2-1 TRBV11-3 - TGTGCCAGCAGCTTAGGCCCTGAGCAGTTCTTC CASSLGPEQFF
- TRBJ2-3 TRBV27 - TGTGCCAGCAGTCAAGTGACTCGTAGGAGGGCAGATACGCAGTATTTT CASSQVTRRRADTQYF
- TRBJ2-3 TRBV7-8 few TGTGCCAGCAGCTCCAGGGGGGGACAGGTAGATACGCAGTATTTT CASSSRGGQVDTQYF
- TRBJ1-2 TRBV28 once TGTGCCAGCAGTTTAAATCCCGCCTTACAGGGCCCCCAGGAATATGGCTACACCTTC CASSLNPALQGPQEYGYTF
- TRBJ2-7 TRBV11-2 - TGTGCCAGCAGCTTCGGGGTCGGGGAATACGAGCAGTACTTC CASSFGVGEYEQYF
- TRBJ2-6 TRBV7-9 once TGTGCCAGCAGCTTATGGGAGAGGGCGGGGGCCAACGTCCTGACTTTC CASSLWERAGANVLTF
TRBD2 TRBJ2-1 TRBV7-9 once TGTGCCAGCAGCCTAAGGACTAGCGGGAGCCACAATGAGCAGTTCTTC CASSLRTSGSHNEQFF
TRBD1 TRBJ1-1 TRBV10-1 few TGCGCCAGCAGTGATGGGACAGCCATGAACACTGAAGCTTTCTTT CASSDGTAMNTEAFF
- TRBJ2-3 TRBV28 - TGTGCCAGCAGTTTGGCGAACACAGATACGCAGTATTTT CASSLANTDTQYF
- TRBJ1-6 TRBV25-1 - TGTGCCAGCAGTCCTCTCATTAATTCACCCCTCCACTTT CASSPLINSPLHF
TRBD1 TRBJ2-1 TRBV5-1 - TGCGCCAGCAGCTCTTCCGGGACAGGGAAAAATGAGCAGTTCTTC CASSSSGTGKNEQFF
TRBD2 TRBJ2-1 TRBV19 - TGTGCCAGTACCCCGGGAGGCTATGAGCAGTTCTTC CASTPGGYEQFF
- TRBJ1-1 TRBV7-8 - TGTGCCATTCAGCGAATCACTGAAGCTTTCTTT CAIQRITEAFF
- TRBJ2-3 TRBV11-2 - TGTGCCAGCAGCCATGGCTCGGGTTCTAGCACAGATACGCAGTATTTT CASSHGSGSSTDTQYF
- TRBJ2-2 TRBV7-8 - TGTGCCAGCAGCAAGGACCTCACCGGGGAGCTGTTTTTT CASSKDLTGELFF
- TRBJ2-1 TRBV27 - TGTGCCAGCAGTTTCAAAGCCGGGGCCTACTCCTACAATGAGCAGTTCTTC CASSFKAGAYSYNEQFF
- TRBJ2-7 TRBV14 - TGTGCCAGCAGCCAAGATCGAGGTCTTCCCTACGAGCAGTACTTC CASSQDRGLPYEQYF
- TRBJ2-2 TRBV9 - TGTGCCAGCAGCGTAGGCCGCGACAGCCCCTTCACCGGGGAGCTGTTTTTT CASSVGRDSPFTGELFF